The T cell receptor beta chain under discussion was sequenced for a study of blood T cell repertoires in COVID-19. Across the study: Nucleic acid was either cDNA or gDNA, and it came from T cells, B-cell-depleted T cells, or PBMCs.

Sequenced by immunoSEQ multiplex PCR; TCRdb stores in-frame clones only, minus some. The sample holds under 250,000 clones, 65% to 85% seen once. Germline loops: CDR1 SEHNR, CDR2 FQNEAQ (reference sequence). Deletions cut 7 bases from V and 0 bases from J, with 21 bases between. This CDR3 is 17 amino acids long. The chain joins TRBV7-9 to TRBJ2-5, with TRBD2 as a possible D gene (6 bases). The sequenced sample consisted of peripheral blood. This TCR derives from a human donor in a cohort sampled during active COVID-19. CDR3 coding DNA: TGTGCCAGCACCAATGGCGGGGCAGGGAGGTACCAAGAGACCCAGTACTTC. Translating gives CASTNGGAGRYQETQYF.